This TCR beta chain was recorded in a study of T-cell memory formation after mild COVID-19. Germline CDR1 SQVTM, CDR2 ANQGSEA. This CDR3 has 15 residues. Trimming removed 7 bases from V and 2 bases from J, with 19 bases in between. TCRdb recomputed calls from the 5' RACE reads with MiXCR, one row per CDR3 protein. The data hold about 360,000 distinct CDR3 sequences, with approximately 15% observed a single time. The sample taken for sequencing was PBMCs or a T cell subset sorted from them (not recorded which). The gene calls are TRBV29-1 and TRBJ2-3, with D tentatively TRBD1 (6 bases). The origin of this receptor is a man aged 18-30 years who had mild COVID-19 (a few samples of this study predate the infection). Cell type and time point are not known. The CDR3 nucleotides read TGCAGCGGTAACGTAGGGGGTGGGTACACAGATACGCAGTATTTT. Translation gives CSGNVGGGYTDTQYF.